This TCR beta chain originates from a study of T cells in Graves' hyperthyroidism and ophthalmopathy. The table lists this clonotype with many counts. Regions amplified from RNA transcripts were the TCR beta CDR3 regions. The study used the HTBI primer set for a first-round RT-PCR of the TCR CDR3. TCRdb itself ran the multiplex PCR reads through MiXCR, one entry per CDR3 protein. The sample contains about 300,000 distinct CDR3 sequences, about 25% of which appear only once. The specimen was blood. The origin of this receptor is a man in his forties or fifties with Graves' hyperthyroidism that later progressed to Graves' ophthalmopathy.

The CDR3 DNA reads TGTGCCAGCAGTGAGGGACTAGTGATTTTCCCCTACGAGCAGTACTTC. This encodes CASSEGLVIFPYEQYF. The rearrangement joins TRBV6-1 to TRBJ2-7; 8 nucleotides agree with TRBD2. Per germline, CDR1 MNHNS and CDR2 SASEGT. Germline trimming cut 3 bases from V and 2 bases from J; bases unmatched to any gene: 9. The CDR3 runs to 16 residues.